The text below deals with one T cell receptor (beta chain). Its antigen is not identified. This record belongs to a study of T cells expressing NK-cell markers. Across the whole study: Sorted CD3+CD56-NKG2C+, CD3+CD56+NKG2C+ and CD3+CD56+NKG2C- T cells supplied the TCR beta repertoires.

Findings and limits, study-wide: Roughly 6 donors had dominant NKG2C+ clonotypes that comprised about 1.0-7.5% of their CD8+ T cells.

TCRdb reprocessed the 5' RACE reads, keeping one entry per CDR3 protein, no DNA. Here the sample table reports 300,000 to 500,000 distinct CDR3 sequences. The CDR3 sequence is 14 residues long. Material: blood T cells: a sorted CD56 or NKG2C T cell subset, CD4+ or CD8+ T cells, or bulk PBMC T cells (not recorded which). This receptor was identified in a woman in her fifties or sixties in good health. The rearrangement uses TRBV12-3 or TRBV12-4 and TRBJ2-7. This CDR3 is CASSPSGGPYEQYF.